This T cell receptor (beta chain) was profiled in a study of blood T cell repertoires in COVID-19 (TCRdb year 2020). Notes on the research overall: Samples from collaborators originated in the United States, Italy and Spain and spanned both the acute and convalescent phases of COVID-19. The prospective study material was composed of cDNA or gDNA derived from T cells, B-cell-depleted T cells, or PBMCs. The dataset comprised deeply sampled blood TCRbeta repertoires from subjects exposed to, actively infected with, or recovered from COVID-19. The repertoires were made available in a free public database intended to serve as a resource for research on the immune response to SARS-CoV-2. Samples were obtained from the ongoing ImmuneRACE study (first 160 participants) and from 950 to 1,500 subjects provided by 6 global collaborators. Nearly every sample came with metadata listing a de-identified subject ID, COVID-19 status, age in years and sex. Where HLA class I and class II types were available, the types were taken from metadata supplied by the sample provider, not from assay-based typing.

V is cut by 5 bases and J by 0 bases, and the space between the germline ends is 7 bases. The CDR3 starts with the cysteine, ends with the phenylalanine, and has 14 residues. Of the read, only the CDR3 DNA is kept; its 42 bases are in frame from base 1. Via the germline V gene, CDR1 is SGHAT and CDR2 FQNNGV. TCRbeta CDR3 regions were amplified from genomic DNA by means of the immunoSEQ Assay, a bias-controlled multiplex PCR. On the study's bioinformatics: The number of nucleated cells in each sample was estimated from the amplification of reference gene primers within the assay. Sequence reads were collapsed and filtered to measure the absolute abundance of every unique TCRbeta CDR3 rearrangement. For each sample, productive Simpson clonality was calculated as the square root of Simpson's diversity index across productive rearrangements. Not all clones reach the TCRdb copy of this immuneACCESS table, which keeps in-frame sequences only. Checked studies attribute under half of the gap to unresolved V genes and leave the rest unexplained. Clonal size and the V and J genes are those of that table, whereas D and trimming came from the DNA. A total of 45,000 to 50,000 clones appear in this sample, around 86% of them only once. Together, the top ten hold 2.6% of the sample.

The table lists this clone with a count of one. This receptor's antigen is unknown. Qualities for individual bases were not recorded, and no much larger clone is one base off. General study outcomes and caveats: Clinical and demographic metadata were provided uncurated, with the amount varying by source and participant.

In Seattle, one collaborating source enrolled patients while the infection was active and tracked those patients longitudinally over the course of disease. The collaborating institutions used their own protocols to collect whole blood in K2EDTA tubes. Collaborator samples were shipped for TCRbeta analysis as frozen whole blood, isolated PBMCs, or DNA extracted from either sample type. This receptor was identified in a woman of 80 years or more with COVID-19, enrolled during active disease. The sample comprised peripheral blood. The V and J genes are TRBV11-2 and TRBJ1-4, and the D gene may be TRBD1, 5 bases matching. Here the CDR3 is given as CASSGASTNEKLFF. The sequenced DNA: TGTGCCAGCAGCGGGGCCTCAACTAATGAAAAACTGTTTTTT. The variable domain in full, with residues beyond the CDR3 obtained from the reference TRBV11-2 and TRBJ1-4 genes, is EAGVAQSPRYKIIEKRQSVAFWCNPISGHATLYWYQQILGQGPKLLIQFQNNGVVDDSQLPKDRFSAERLKGVDSTLKIQPAKLEDSAVYLCASSGASTNEKLFFGSGTQLSVL.